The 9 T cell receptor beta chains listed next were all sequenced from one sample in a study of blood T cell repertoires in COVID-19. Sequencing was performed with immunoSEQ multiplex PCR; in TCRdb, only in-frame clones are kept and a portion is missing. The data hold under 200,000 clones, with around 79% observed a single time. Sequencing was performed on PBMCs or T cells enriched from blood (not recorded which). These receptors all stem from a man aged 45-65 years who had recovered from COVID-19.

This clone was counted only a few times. The CDR3 loop reads CASSSTGTSGRDEQYF. The DNA of the CDR3 is TGTGCCAGCAGCTCAACTGGGACTAGCGGGAGGGACGAGCAGTACTTC. The V gene is TRBV5-6, the J gene TRBJ2-7, with 16 bases fitting TRBD2. The V segment lost 3 bases and the J segment 5 bases; nucleotides outside the gene matches: 5. In germline, CDR1 is SGHDT, CDR2 YYEEEE. The length of the CDR3 is 16 residues.

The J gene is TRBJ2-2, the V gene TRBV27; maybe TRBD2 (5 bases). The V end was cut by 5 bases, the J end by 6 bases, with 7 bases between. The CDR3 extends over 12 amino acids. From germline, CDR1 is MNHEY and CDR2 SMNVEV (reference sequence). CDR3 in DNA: TGTGCCAGCAGTCAAGCGGCCGGGGAGCTGTTTTTT. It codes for CASSQAAGELFF.

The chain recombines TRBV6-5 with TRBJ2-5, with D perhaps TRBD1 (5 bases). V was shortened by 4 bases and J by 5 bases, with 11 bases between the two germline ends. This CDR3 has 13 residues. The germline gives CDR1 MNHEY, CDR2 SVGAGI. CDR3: CASSSTGLETQYF. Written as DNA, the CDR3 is TGTGCCAGCAGTTCTACAGGATTGGAGACCCAGTACTTC.

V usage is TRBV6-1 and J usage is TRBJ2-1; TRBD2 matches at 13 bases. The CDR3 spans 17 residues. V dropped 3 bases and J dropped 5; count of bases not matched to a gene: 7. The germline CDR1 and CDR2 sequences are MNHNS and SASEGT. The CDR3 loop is CASSDPGLAGANNEQFF. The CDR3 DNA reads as TGTGCCAGCAGTGACCCTGGACTAGCGGGAGCCAACAATGAGCAGTTCTTC.

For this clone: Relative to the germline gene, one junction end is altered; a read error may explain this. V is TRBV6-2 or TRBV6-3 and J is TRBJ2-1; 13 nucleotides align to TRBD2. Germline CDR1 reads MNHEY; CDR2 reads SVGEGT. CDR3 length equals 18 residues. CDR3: CATSRLAGGLGKYNEQFF. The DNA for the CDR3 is TGTGCCACCAGTAGACTAGCGGGGGGCTTGGGGAAGTACAATGAGCAGTTCTTC.

CDR3 residues: CASSLAAVGEQFF. The CDR3 region has the DNA TGTGCCAGCAGCTTAGCGGCGGTCGGGGAGCAGTTCTTC. The chain uses TRBV11-3 and TRBJ2-1, with D hard to call. Germline CDR1 reads SGHNT; CDR2 reads YENEEA. Deletions cut 1 base from V and 10 bases from J, with 11 bases between. There are 13 residues in the CDR3. Supplemented by reference TRBV11-3 and TRBJ2-1, the full variable domain reads EAGVVQSPRYKIIEKKQPVAFWCNPISGHNTLYWYLQNLGQGPELLIRYENEEAVDDSQLPKDRFSAERLKGVDSTLKIQPAELGDSAVYLCASSLAAVGEQFFGPGTRLTVL.

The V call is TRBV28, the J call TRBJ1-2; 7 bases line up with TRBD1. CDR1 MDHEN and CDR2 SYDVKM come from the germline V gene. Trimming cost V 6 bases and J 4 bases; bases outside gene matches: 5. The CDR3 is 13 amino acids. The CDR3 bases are TGTGCCAGCAGGCGACAGGGAAGCTATGGCTACACCTTC. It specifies CASRRQGSYGYTF.

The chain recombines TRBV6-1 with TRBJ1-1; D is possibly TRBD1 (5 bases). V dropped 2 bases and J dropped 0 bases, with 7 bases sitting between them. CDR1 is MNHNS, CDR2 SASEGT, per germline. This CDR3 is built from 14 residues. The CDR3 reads CASSEPGMNTEAFF. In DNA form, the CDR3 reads TGTGCCAGCAGTGAACCAGGGATGAACACTGAAGCTTTCTTT.

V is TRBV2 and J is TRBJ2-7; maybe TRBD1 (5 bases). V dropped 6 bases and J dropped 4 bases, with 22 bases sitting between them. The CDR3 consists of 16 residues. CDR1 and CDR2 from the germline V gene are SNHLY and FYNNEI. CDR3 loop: CASRITGGDVYYEQYF. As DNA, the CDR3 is TGTGCCAGCAGAATAACAGGCGGTGATGTTTATTACGAGCAGTACTTC.